The next 10 T cell receptor beta chains were all read from a single sample in a study of blood T cell repertoires in COVID-19. Sequencing used immunoSEQ multiplex PCR; TCRdb keeps in-frame clones, though not all of them. The data contain around 110,000 clones, around four fifths of them singletons. Sequencing used peripheral blood. The receptors originated from a man aged 55 to 70 with active or convalescent COVID-19.

The chain recombines TRBV7-2 with TRBJ2-3, with TRBD1 as a possible D gene (6 bases). CDR1 SGHTA and CDR2 FQGNSA come from the germline V gene. V dropped 1 base and J dropped 7 bases, with 12 bases sitting between them. The CDR3 is 14 amino acids. The CDR3 here is CASSLGGQANTQYF. Here the CDR3 DNA reads TGTGCCAGCAGCTTAGGGGGACAAGCGAATACGCAGTATTTT.

V usage is TRBV7-3 and J usage is TRBJ2-7; 14 bases line up with TRBD2. The CDR3 loop spans 14 amino acids. The V gene end was trimmed by 3 bases and the J gene end by 5 bases; junction bases not matched to a gene: 0. Germline CDR1 reads SGHTA; CDR2 reads FQGTGA. The DNA of the CDR3 is TGTGCCAGCAGCTTGGGACTAGCGGGAGACGAGCAGTACTTC. It codes for CASSLGLAGDEQYF. The full variable domain, with the rest looked up from reference TRBV7-3 and TRBJ2-7, is GAGVSQTPSNKVTEKGKYVELRCDPISGHTALYWYRQSLGQGPEFLIYFQGTGAADDSGLPNDRFFAVRPEGSVSTLKIQRTERGDSAVYLCASSLGLAGDEQYFGPGTRLTVT.

The V gene is TRBV9, the J gene TRBJ1-5, with TRBD1 identical over 7 bases. Germline lookup yields CDR1 SGDLS and CDR2 YYNGEE. V lost 4 bases, J lost 4 bases, and 5 bases stayed unmatched. The length of the CDR3 is 14 residues. In nucleotides, the CDR3 is TGTGCCAGCAGCTTGACAGGGAATAATCAGCCCCAGCATTTT. It codes for CASSLTGNNQPQHF.

J is TRBJ2-1 and V is TRBV7-9; D is unresolved. CDR1 and CDR2 from the germline V gene are SEHNR and FQNEAQ (reference sequence). This CDR3 region has 15 residues. V was clipped by 1 base and J by 5 bases, with 12 bases between them. DNA for the CDR3: TGTGCCAGCAGCTTAGGCGTAGTGGTCGACAATGAGCAGTTCTTC. This codes for CASSLGVVVDNEQFF.

J is TRBJ2-7 and V is TRBV5-1; D is ambiguous. This CDR3 is 15 amino acids long. Trimming took off 4 bases at V and 6 bases at J, with 20 bases between the two ends. The germline gives CDR1 SGHRS, CDR2 YFSETQ. CDR3 DNA: TGCGCCAGCAGCCCCGCGGTTATAAGGAGAGGCGAGCAGTACTTC. Its protein product is CASSPAVIRRGEQYF.

The chain couples TRBV11-2 to TRBJ1-1; D call uncertain. From germline, CDR1 is SGHAT and CDR2 FQNNGV. Trimming removed 6 bases at V and 6 bases at J, with 14 bases between. The CDR3 runs 13 residues. The CDR3 DNA is TGTGCCAGCAGTCGTGACGCGGCAGCTGAAGCTTTCTTT. Translation: CASSRDAAAEAFF.

V gene TRBV10-3 combines with J gene TRBJ2-3; TRBD2 aligns across 9 bases. CDR1 is ENHRY, CDR2 SYGVKD, per germline. V trimming: 6 bases; J trimming: 4 bases; junction bases outside the gene matches: 11. This CDR3 spans 16 amino acids. The CDR3 nucleotides read TGTGCCATCAGGACCTTTAGCGGGAGTCACTCAGATACGCAGTATTTT. Translation gives CAIRTFSGSHSDTQYF.

The rearrangement uses TRBV28 and TRBJ1-2; D unresolved. The V gene lost 6 bases and the J gene lost 4 bases, with 9 bases spanning the gap. CDR3 length: 12 amino acids. Germline-derived CDR1 and CDR2 are MDHEN and SYDVKM. The CDR3 here is CASSPSGYGYTF. DNA for the CDR3: TGTGCCAGCAGCCCATCCGGCTATGGCTACACCTTC.

This clone appeared a few times. The rearrangement uses TRBV6-5 and TRBJ2-7; maybe TRBD1 (6 bases). The CDR3 is made up of 13 amino acids. CDR1 and CDR2 (germline): MNHEY, SVGAGI. V was clipped by 7 bases and J by 4 bases, with 14 bases between them. The CDR3 sequence: CASTERTAYEQYF. The DNA for the CDR3 is TGTGCCAGCACCGAAAGGACAGCATACGAGCAGTACTTC.

This rearrangement joins TRBV7-8 to TRBJ2-6, with 9 bases lining up with TRBD1. Germline V gene lookup returns CDR1 SGHVS and CDR2 FQNEAQ. The CDR3 sequence is 22 residues long. The J segment lost 0 bases and the V segment lost 2 bases, leaving 17 bases of the junction unmatched. The CDR3, as DNA: TGTGCCAGCAGCTTAATCCGGACAGGGGTACTCCTTAGCGACTCTGGGGCCAACGTCCTGACTTTC. Translated, it gives CASSLIRTGVLLSDSGANVLTF.